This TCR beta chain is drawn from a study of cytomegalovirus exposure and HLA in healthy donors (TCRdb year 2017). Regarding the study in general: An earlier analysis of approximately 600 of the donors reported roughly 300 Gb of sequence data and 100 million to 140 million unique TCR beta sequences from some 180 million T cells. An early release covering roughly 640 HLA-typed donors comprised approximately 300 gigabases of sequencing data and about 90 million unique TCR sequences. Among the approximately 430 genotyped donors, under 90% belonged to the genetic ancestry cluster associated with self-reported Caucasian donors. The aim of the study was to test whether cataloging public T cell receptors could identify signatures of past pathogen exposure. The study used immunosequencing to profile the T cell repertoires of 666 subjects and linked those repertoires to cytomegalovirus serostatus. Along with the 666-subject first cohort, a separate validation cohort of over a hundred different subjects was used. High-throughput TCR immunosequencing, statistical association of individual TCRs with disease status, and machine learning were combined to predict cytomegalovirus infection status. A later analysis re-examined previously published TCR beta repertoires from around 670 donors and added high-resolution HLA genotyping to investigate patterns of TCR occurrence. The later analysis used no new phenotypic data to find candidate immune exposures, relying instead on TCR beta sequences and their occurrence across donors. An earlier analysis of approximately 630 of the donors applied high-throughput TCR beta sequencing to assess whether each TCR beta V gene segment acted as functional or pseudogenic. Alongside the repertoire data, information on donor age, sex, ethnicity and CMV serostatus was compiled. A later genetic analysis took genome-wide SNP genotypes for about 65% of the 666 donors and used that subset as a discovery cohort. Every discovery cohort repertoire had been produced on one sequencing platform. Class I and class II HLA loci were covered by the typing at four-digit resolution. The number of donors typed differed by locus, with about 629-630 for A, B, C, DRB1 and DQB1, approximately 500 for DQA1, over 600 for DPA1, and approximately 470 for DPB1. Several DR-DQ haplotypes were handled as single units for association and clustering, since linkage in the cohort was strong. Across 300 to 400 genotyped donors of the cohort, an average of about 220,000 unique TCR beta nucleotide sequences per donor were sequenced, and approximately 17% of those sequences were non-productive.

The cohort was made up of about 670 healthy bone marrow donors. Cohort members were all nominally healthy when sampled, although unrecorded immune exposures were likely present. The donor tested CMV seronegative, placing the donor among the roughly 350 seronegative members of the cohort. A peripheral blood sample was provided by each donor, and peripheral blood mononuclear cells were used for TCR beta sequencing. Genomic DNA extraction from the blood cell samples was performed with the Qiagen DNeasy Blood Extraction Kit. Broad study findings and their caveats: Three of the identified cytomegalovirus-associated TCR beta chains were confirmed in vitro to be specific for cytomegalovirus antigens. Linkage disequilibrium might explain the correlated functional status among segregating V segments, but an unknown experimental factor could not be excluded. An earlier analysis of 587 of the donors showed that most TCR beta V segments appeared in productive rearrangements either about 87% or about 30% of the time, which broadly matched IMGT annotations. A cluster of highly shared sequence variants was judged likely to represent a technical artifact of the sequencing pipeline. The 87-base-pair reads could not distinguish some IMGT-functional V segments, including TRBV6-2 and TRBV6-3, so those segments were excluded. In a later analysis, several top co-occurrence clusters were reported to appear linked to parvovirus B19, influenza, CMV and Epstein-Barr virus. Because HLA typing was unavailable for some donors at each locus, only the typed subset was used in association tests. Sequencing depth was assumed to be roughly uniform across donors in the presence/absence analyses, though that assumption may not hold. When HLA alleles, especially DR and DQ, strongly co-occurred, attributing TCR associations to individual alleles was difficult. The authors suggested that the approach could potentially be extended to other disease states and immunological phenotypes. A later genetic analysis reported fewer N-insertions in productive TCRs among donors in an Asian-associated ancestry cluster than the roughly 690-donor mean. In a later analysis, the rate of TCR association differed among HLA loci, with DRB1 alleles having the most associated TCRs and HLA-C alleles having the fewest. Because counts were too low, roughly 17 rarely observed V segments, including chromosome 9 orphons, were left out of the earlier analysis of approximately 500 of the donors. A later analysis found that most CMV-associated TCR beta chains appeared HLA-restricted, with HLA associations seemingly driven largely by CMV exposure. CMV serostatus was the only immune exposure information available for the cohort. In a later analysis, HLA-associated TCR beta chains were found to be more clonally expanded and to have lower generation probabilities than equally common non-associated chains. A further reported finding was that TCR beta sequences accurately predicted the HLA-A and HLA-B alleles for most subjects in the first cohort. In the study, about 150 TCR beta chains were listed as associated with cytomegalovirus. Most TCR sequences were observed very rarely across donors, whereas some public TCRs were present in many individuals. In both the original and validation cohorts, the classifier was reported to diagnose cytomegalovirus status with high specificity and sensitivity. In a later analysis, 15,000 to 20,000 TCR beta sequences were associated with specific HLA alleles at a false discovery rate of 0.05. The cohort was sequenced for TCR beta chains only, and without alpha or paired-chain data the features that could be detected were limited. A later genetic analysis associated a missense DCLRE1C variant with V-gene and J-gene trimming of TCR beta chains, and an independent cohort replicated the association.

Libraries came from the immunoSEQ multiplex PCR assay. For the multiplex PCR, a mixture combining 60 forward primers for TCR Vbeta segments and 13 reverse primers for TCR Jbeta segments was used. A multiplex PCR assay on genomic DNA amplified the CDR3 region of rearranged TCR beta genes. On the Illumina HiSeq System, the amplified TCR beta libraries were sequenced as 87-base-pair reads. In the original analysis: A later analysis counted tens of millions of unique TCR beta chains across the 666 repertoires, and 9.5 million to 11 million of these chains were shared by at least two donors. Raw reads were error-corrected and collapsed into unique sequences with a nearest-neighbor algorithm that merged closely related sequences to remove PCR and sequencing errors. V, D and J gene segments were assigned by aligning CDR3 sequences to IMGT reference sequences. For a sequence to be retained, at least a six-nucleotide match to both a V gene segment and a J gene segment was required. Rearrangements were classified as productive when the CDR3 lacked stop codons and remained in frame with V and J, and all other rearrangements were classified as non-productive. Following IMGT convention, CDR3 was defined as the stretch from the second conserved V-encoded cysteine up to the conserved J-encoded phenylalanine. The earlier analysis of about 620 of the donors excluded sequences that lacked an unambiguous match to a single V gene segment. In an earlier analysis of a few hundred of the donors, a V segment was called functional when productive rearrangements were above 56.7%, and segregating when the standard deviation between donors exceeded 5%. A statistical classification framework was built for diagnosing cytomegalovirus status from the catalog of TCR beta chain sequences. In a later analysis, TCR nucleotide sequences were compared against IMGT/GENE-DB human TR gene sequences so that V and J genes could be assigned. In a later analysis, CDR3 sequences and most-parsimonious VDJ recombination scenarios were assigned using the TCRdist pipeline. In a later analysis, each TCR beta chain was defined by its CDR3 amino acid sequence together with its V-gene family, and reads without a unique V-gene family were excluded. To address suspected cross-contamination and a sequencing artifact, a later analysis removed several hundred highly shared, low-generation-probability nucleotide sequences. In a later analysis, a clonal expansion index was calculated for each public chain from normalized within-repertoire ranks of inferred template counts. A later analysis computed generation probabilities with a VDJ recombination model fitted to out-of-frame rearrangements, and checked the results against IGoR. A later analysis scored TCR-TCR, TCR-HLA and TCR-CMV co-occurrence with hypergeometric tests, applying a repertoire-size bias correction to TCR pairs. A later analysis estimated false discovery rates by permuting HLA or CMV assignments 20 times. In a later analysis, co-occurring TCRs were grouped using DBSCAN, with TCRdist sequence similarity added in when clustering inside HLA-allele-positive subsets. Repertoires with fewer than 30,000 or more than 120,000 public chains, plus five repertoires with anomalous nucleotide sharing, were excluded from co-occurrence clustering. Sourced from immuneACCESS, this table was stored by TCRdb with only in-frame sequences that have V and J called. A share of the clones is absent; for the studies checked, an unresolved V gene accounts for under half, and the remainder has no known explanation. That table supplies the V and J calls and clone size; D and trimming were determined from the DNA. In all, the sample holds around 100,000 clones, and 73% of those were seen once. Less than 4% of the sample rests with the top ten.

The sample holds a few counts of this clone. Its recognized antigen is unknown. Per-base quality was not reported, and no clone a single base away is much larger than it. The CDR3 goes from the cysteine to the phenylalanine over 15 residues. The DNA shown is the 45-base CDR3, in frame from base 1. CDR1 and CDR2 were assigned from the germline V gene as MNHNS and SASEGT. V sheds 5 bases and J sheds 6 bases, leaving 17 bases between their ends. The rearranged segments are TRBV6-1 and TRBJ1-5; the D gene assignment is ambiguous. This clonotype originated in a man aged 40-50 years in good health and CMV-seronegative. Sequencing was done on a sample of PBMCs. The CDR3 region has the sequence CASSRTEEGGQPQHF. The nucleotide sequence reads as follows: TGTGCCAGCAGTAGGACCGAGGAGGGTGGTCAGCCCCAGCATTTT.